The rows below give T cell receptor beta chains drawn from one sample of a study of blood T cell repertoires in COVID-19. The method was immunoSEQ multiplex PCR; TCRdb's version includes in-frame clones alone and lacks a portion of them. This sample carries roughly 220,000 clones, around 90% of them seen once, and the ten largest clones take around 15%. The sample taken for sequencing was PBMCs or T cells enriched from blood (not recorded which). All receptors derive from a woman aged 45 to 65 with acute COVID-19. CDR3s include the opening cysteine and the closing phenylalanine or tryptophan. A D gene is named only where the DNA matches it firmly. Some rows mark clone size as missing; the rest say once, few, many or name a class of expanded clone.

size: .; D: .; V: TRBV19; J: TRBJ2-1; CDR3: CASSIQAVFRSNEQFF; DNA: TGTGCCAGTAGTATACAAGCGGTTTTCCGGAGCAATGAGCAGTTCTTC
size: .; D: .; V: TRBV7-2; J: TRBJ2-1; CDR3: CASSLFPPQPRRAYNEQFF; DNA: TGTGCCAGCAGCTTATTCCCCCCCCAACCCCGGCGGGCCTACAATGAGCAGTTCTTC
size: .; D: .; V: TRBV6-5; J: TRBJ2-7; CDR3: CASRDYKGSHEQYF; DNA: TGTGCCAGCAGGGACTACAAGGGGAGCCACGAGCAGTACTTC
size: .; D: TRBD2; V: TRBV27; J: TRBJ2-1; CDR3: CASSPPDRLAGGLSSYNEQFF; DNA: TGTGCCAGCAGTCCACCCGACCGACTAGCGGGAGGGCTCAGCTCCTACAATGAGCAGTTCTTC
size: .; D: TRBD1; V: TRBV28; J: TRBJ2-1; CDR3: CASGPPTGGYNEQFF; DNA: TGTGCCAGCGGACCTCCGACAGGGGGCTACAATGAGCAGTTCTTC
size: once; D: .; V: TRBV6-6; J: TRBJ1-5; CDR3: CASSYTDHSNQPQHF; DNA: TGTGCCAGCAGTTACACTGATCATAGCAATCAGCCCCAGCATTTT
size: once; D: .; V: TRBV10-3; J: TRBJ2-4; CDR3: CAISEFRESIQYF; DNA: TGTGCCATCAGTGAGTTCAGGGAAAGCATTCAGTACTTC
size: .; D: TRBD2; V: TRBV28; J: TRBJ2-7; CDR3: CASSLPTSGSSHEQYF; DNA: TGTGCCAGCAGTTTACCGACTAGCGGGAGTTCCCACGAGCAGTACTTC
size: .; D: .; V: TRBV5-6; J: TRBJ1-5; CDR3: CASSLGQNQPQHF; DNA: TGTGCCAGCAGCTTGGGACAGAATCAGCCCCAGCATTTT
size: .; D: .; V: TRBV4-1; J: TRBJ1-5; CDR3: CASSQQEGRGVRPQHF; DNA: TGCGCCAGCAGCCAACAAGAGGGTCGAGGTGTTCGGCCCCAGCATTTT
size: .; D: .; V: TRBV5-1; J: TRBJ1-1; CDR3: CASSSVRVDVEAFF; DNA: TGCGCCAGCAGCTCGGTCAGGGTAGACGTTGAAGCTTTCTTT
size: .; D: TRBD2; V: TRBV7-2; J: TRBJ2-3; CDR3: CASSLDGGDFTQYF; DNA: TGTGCCAGCAGCTTAGATGGGGGGGATTTTACGCAGTATTTT
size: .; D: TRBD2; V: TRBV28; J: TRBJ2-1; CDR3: CASSTPAGGFDEQFF; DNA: TGTGCCAGCAGTACCCCGGCGGGAGGGTTCGATGAGCAGTTCTTC
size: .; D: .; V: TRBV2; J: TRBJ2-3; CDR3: CATLGQGTDTQYF; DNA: TGTGCCACCCTCGGGCAGGGAACAGATACGCAGTATTTT
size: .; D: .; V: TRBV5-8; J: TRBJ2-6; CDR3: CASSSTASGANVLTF; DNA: TGTGCCAGCAGCTCCACAGCCTCTGGGGCCAACGTCCTGACTTTC
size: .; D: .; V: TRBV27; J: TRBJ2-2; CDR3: CASKISRGTGELFF; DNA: TGTGCCAGCAAAATCTCTCGGGGGACCGGGGAGCTGTTTTTT
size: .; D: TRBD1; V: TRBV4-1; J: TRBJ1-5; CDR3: CASSQGSGTGASNQPQHF; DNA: TGCGCCAGCAGCCAAGGATCCGGGACAGGGGCCAGCAATCAGCCCCAGCATTTT
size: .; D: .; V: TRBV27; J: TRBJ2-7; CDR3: CASAPSSYEQYF; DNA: TGTGCCAGCGCTCCCAGCTCCTACGAGCAGTACTTC
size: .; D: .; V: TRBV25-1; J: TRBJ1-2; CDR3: CARGRRGGYGYTF; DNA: TGTGCCAGGGGCCGGAGGGGCGGGTATGGCTACACCTTC
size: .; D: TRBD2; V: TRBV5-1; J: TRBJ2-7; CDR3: CASSLGLAGVKSYEQYF; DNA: TGCGCCAGCAGCTTAGGGCTAGCGGGAGTAAAGTCCTACGAGCAGTACTTC
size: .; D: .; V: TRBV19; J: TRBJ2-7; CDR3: CASSEGVGQSSYEQYF; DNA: TGTGCCAGTAGTGAAGGCGTCGGACAGAGCTCCTACGAGCAGTACTTC
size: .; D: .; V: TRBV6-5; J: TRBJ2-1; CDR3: CASSTPLRNNEQFF; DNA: TGTGCCAGCAGTACGCCGTTGAGGAACAATGAGCAGTTCTTC
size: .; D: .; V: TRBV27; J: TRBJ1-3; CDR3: CASSLSRATSGNTIYF; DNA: TGTGCCAGCAGTTTAAGCAGGGCTACTTCTGGAAACACCATATATTTT
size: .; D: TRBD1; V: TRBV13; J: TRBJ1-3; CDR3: CASSYPQGARNTIYF; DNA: TGTGCCAGCAGCTACCCACAGGGGGCAAGAAACACCATATATTTT
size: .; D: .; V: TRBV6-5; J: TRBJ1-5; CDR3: CASTHLPGQPQHF; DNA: TGTGCCAGCACCCACCTCCCGGGTCAGCCCCAGCATTTT
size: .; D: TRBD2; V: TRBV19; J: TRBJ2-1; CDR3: CASSIWAGGGSSYNEQFF; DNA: TGTGCCAGTAGTATATGGGCGGGAGGGGGCAGCTCCTACAATGAGCAGTTCTTC
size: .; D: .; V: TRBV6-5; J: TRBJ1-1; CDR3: CASRKTPQLGTEAFF; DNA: TGTGCCAGCAGAAAGACACCCCAGCTGGGCACTGAAGCTTTCTTT
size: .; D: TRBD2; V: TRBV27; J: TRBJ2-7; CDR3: CASSPSGSFYEQYF; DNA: TGTGCCAGCAGCCCTAGCGGGAGTTTCTACGAGCAGTACTTC
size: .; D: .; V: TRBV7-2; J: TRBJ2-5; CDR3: CASSSRETQYF; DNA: TGTGCCAGCAGCTCTAGGGAGACCCAGTACTTC
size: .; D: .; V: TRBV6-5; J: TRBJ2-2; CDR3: CASSLQTYGELFF; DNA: TGTGCCAGCAGTTTACAGACCTACGGGGAGCTGTTTTTT
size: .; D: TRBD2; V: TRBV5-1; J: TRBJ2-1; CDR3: CASSRTSGDNEQFF; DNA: TGCGCCAGCAGCAGGACTAGCGGCGACAATGAGCAGTTCTTC
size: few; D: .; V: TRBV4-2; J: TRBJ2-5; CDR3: CASSGAGGETQYF; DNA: TGTGCCAGCAGTGGAGCGGGCGGGGAGACCCAGTACTTC
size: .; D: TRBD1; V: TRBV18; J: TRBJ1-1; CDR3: CASSPPGTGEAFF; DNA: TGTGCCAGCTCACCACCCGGGACAGGGGAAGCTTTCTTT
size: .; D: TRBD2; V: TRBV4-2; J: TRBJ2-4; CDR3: CASSQDLAGGPVAKNIQYF; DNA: TGTGCCAGCAGCCAAGATCTAGCGGGAGGGCCGGTAGCCAAAAACATTCAGTACTTC
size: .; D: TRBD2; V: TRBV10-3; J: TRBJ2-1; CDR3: CAISDASGSYNEQFF; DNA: TGTGCCATCAGTGACGCTAGCGGGAGCTACAATGAGCAGTTCTTC
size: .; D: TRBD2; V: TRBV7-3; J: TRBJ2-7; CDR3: CASSLSGGPSYEQYF; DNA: TGTGCCAGCAGCTTATCGGGAGGACCATCCTACGAGCAGTACTTC
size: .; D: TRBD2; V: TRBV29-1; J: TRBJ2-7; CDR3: CSVEARLAGRAYEQYF; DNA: TGCAGCGTCGAGGCCAGACTAGCGGGTAGAGCCTACGAGCAGTACTTC
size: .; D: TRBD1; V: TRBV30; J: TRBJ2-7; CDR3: CAWRETGGPLGF; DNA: TGTGCCTGGAGAGAAACAGGGGGCCCTCTGGGCTTC
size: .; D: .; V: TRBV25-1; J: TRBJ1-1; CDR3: CASSEYRQMNTEAFF; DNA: TGTGCCAGCAGTGAATATAGACAGATGAACACTGAAGCTTTCTTT
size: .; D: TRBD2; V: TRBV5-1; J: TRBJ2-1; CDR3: CASSPSVSSGSTGQFF; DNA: TGCGCCAGCAGCCCCTCCGTTTCTAGCGGGAGCACAGGGCAGTTCTTC
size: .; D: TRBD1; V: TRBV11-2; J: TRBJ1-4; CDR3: CASSRQGYEKLFF; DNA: TGTGCCAGCAGCCGACAGGGCTATGAAAAACTGTTTTTT
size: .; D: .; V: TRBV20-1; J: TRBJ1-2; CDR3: CSAARDGGYTF; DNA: TGCAGTGCGGCCAGGGATGGGGGCTACACCTTC
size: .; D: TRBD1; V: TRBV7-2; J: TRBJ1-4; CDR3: CASGSPEGAGNEKLFF; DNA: TGTGCCAGCGGATCCCCCGAGGGGGCTGGTAATGAAAAACTGTTTTTT
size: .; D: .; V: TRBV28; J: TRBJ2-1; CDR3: CASLSREYNEQFF; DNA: TGTGCCAGCCTTAGTCGGGAATACAATGAGCAGTTCTTC
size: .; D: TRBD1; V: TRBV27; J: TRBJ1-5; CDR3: CASSTKTGGNQPQHF; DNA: TGTGCCAGCAGTACGAAGACAGGGGGCAATCAGCCCCAGCATTTT
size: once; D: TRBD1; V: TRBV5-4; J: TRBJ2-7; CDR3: CASSLWVGQGVLTYEQYF; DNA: TGTGCCAGCAGCTTGTGGGTTGGACAGGGGGTTCTCACCTACGAGCAGTACTTC
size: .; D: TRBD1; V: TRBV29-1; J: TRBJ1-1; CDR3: CSTHRGNTEAFF; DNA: TGCAGCACACACAGGGGGAACACTGAAGCTTTCTTT
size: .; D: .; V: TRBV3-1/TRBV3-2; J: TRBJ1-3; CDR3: CASRPSAWGDTIYF; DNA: TGTGCCAGCAGACCAAGTGCCTGGGGGGACACCATATATTTT
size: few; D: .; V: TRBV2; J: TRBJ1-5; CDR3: CASWGGNQPQHF; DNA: TGTGCCAGCTGGGGGGGCAATCAGCCCCAGCATTTT
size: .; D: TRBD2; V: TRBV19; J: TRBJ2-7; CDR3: CASSIPASGTTYEQYF; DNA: TGTGCCAGTAGTATACCGGCTAGCGGGACTACCTACGAGCAGTACTTC
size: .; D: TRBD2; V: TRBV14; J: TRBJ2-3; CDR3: CASSHGTSGRATQYF; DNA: TGTGCCAGCAGCCACGGGACTAGTGGTAGGGCTACGCAGTATTTT
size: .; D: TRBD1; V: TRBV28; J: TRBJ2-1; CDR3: CASSPTGGSFHEQFF; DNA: TGTGCCAGCAGCCCCACAGGGGGCTCGTTTCATGAGCAGTTCTTC
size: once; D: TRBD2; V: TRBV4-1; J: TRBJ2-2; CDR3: CASTRILAGSTGELFF; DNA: TGCGCCAGCACCCGAATTTTAGCGGGTTCCACCGGGGAGCTGTTTTTT
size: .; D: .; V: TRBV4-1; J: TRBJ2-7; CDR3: CASSPILGEGGPEQYF; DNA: TGCGCCAGCAGCCCGATTTTGGGGGAAGGGGGTCCGGAGCAGTACTTC
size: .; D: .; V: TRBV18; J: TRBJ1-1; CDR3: CASSWGQGFTEAFF; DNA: TGTGCCAGCTCATGGGGGCAGGGGTTCACTGAAGCTTTCTTT
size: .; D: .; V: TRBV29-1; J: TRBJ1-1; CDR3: CSVGGQNTEAFF; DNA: TGCAGCGTTGGGGGGCAGAACACTGAAGCTTTCTTT
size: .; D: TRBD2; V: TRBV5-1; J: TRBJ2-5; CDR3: CASSWKPSGGNQETQYF; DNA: TGCGCCAGCAGCTGGAAACCTAGCGGGGGTAACCAAGAGACCCAGTACTTC
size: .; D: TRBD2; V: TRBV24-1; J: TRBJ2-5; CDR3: CATAVTSGRAETQYF; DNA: TGTGCCACCGCCGTCACTAGCGGGAGGGCCGAGACCCAGTACTTC
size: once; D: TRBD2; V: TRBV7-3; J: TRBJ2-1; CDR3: CATGRGRGRADNEQFF; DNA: TGTGCCACCGGGAGGGGCCGCGGGAGGGCTGACAATGAGCAGTTCTTC